This entry concerns a single T cell receptor beta chain. Its specificity is not known. Using a J-beta primer mix together with a sample-barcoded 5' primer, a second PCR was run for about 6 to 12 cycles. MiXCR was run by TCRdb on the 5' RACE reads, yielding one entry per CDR3 protein. The profile shows about 1.8 million distinct CDR3 sequences, roughly 49% of them singletons. The record originates from a study of blood T cells in healthy people across ages. Regarding the study as a whole: With unsorted PBMCs, a conclusive comparison of naive versus antigen-experienced cells was not possible.

This CDR3 has 16 amino acids. Germline V lookup: CDR1 SGHVS, CDR2 FNYEAQ. The V end lost 3 bases, the J end lost 2 bases, and 15 bases lay between the germline ends. The sequenced sample was blood. This sequence joins TRBV7-6 and TRBJ2-3; unclear D gene. This sequence originates from a middle-aged woman in good health. The CDR3 DNA is TGTGCCAGCAGCTTCGCGGTTCAGGTGTCCACAGATACGCAGTATTTT. It specifies CASSFAVQVSTDTQYF.